This TCR beta chain was observed in a study of cytomegalovirus exposure and HLA in healthy donors. Healthy bone marrow donors formed the donor group. Researchers ran the PCR with 60 Vbeta and 13 Jbeta primers. The table came from immunoSEQ multiplex PCR; TCRdb's copy has only in-frame clones and leaves some out. The table lists about 120,000 clones, 65% to 75% of them singletons. On this clone itself: The antigen is unknown.

The germline V gene has CDR1 SGHNT and CDR2 YENEEA. The CDR3 has 16 amino acids. V was trimmed by 3 bases and J by 1 base, leaving 14 bases between them. Study-wide results and caveats: Apparent HLA restriction characterized most CMV-associated TCR beta chains in a later analysis. Most TCR beta V segments were productive about 90% or about 30% of the time in an earlier analysis. Later on, an analysis showed TCR association rates differing by HLA locus, with DRB1 the most and HLA-C the fewest.

This receptor was taken from a man between 40 and 49 years old in good health and CMV-seropositive. This chain links TRBV11-3 with TRBJ2-3; D is possibly TRBD1 (6 bases). Sample: PBMCs. CDR3 amino acids: CASSFLRGSGTDTQYF. CDR3 nucleotide sequence: TGTGCCAGCAGCTTTTTGAGGGGGTCGGGCACAGATACGCAGTATTTT.